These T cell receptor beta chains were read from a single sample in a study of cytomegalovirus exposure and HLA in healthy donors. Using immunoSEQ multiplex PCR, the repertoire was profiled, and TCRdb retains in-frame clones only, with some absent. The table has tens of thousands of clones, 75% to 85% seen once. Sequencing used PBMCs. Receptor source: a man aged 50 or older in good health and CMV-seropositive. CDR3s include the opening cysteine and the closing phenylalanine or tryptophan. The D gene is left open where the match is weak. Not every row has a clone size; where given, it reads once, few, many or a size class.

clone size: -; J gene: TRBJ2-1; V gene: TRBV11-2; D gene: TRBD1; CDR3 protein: CASSNTGAMDNEQFF; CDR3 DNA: TGTGCCAGCAGCAATACAGGGGCCATGGACAATGAGCAGTTCTTC
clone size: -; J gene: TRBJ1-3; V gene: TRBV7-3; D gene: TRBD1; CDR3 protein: CASSLIAGGGNTIYF; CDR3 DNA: TGTGCCAGCAGCTTAATAGCAGGGGGAGGAAACACCATATATTTT
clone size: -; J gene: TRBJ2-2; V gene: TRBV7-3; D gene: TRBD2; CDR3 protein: CASSPGPSGTSTGELFF; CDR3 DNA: TGTGCCAGCAGCCCCGGCCCTAGCGGGACTTCAACCGGGGAGCTGTTTTTT
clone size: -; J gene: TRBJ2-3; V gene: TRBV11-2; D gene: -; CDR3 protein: CASSPHRSMRTDTQYF; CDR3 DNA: TGTGCCAGCAGCCCCCACAGGTCGATGCGCACAGATACGCAGTATTTT
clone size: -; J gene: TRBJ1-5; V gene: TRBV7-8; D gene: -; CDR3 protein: CASSFYPRVAEQPQHF; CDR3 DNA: TGTGCCAGCTCATTCTACCCTCGGGTTGCAGAGCAGCCCCAGCATTTT
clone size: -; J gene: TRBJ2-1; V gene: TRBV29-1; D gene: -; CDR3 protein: CGGLSVTRNEQFF; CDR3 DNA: TGCGGAGGACTTAGCGTTACTAGGAATGAGCAGTTCTTC
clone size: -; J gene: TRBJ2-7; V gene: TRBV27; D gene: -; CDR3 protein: CASSLGRGGYEQYF; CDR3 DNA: TGTGCCAGCAGTTTGGGGAGGGGGGGCTACGAGCAGTACTTC
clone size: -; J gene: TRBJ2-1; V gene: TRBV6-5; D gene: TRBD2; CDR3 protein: CASSRGLAENNEQFF; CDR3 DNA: TGTGCCAGCAGTCGAGGACTAGCGGAAAACAATGAGCAGTTCTTC
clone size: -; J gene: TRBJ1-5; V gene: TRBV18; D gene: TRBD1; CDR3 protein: CASSPSGTGVQPQHF; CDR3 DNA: TGTGCCAGCTCACCCTCCGGGACAGGGGTCCAGCCCCAGCATTTT
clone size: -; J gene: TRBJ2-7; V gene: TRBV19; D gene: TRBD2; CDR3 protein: CASSIGGSLNEQYF; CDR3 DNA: TGTGCCAGTAGTATCGGCGGGAGCCTGAACGAGCAGTACTTC
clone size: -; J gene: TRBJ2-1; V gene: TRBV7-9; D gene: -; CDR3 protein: CASSKTSGGSSYNEQFF; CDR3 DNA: TGTGCCAGCAGCAAAACGTCCGGAGGAAGCTCCTACAATGAGCAGTTCTTC
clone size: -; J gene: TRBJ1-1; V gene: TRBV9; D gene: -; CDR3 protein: CASSVDRHRNTEAFF; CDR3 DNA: TGTGCCAGCAGCGTAGACCGACACCGAAACACTGAAGCTTTCTTT
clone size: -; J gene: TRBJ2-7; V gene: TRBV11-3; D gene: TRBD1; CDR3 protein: CASSRTGTGTYEQYF; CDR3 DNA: TGTGCCAGCAGCCGAACCGGGACAGGGACCTACGAGCAGTACTTC
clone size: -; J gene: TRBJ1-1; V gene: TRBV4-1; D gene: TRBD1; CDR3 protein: CASRGTGANTEAFF; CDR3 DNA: TGCGCCAGCAGGGGGACAGGGGCGAACACTGAAGCTTTCTTT
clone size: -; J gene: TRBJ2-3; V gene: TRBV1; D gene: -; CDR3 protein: CTSSHLAGGPIWADTQYF; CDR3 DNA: TGCACCAGCAGCCATCTAGCGGGAGGGCCCATCTGGGCAGATACGCAGTATTTT
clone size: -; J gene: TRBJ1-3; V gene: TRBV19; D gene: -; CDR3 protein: CASSIVPRGSGNTIYF; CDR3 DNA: TGTGCCAGTAGTATAGTGCCCCGGGGCTCTGGAAACACCATATATTTT
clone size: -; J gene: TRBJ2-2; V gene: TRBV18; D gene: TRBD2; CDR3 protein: CASSPPVKTSGPGELFF; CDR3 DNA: TGTGCCAGCTCACCACCGGTGAAGACTAGCGGACCCGGGGAGCTGTTTTTT
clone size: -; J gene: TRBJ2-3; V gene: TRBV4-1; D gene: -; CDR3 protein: CASSQVKGTTYDGDTQYF; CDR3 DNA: TGCGCCAGCAGCCAAGTTAAAGGGACAACCTACGACGGGGATACGCAGTATTTT
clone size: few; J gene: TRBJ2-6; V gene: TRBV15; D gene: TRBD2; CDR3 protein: CATSRGGTSGKAGANVLTF; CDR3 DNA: TGTGCCACCAGCAGAGGCGGGACTAGCGGGAAGGCTGGGGCCAACGTCCTGACTTTC
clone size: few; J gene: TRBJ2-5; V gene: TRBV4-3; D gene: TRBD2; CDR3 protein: CASSHCSGRARETQYF; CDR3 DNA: TGCGCCAGCAGCCATTGTAGCGGGAGGGCCCGGGAGACCCAGTACTTC
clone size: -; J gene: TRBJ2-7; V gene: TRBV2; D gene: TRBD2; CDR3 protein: CASSELGGGRLEQYF; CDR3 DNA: TGTGCCAGCAGTGAACTGGGGGGGGGACGCCTAGAGCAGTACTTC
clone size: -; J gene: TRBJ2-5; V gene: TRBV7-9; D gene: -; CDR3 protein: CASSLAQSRQGETQYF; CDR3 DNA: TGTGCCAGCAGCTTAGCACAATCGAGGCAGGGAGAGACCCAGTACTTC
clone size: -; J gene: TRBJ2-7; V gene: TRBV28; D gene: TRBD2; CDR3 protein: CASSPGLAGRNEQYF; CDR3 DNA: TGTGCCAGCAGTCCCGGACTAGCGGGTAGAAACGAGCAGTACTTC
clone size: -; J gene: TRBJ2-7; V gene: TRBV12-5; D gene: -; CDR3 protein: CASGPPGSLGEQYF; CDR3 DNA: TGTGCTAGTGGCCCCCCGGGGAGCCTTGGCGAGCAGTACTTC
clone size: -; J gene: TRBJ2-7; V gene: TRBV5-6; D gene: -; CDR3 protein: CASSLLQGRDEQYF; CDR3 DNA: TGTGCCAGCAGCTTGTTACAGGGAAGGGACGAGCAGTACTTC
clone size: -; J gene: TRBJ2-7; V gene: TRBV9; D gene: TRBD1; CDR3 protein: CASSPRGTGDEQYF; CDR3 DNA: TGTGCCAGCAGCCCGAGGGGGACAGGGGACGAGCAGTACTTC
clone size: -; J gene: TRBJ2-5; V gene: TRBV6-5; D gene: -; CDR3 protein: CASRSGSETQYF; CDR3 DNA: TGTGCCAGCAGGAGCGGTTCCGAGACCCAGTACTTC
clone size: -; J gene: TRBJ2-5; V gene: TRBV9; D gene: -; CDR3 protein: CASSVRGLEGQETQYF; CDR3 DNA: TGTGCCAGCAGCGTACGTGGGCTGGAAGGACAAGAGACCCAGTACTTC
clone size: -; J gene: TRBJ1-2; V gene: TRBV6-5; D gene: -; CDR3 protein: CASRMGEGGYTF; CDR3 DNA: TGTGCCAGCAGGATGGGAGAGGGCGGCTACACCTTC
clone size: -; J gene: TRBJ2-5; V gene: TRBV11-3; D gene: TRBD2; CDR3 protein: CASSSPGLAGEGRETQYF; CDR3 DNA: TGTGCCAGCAGTTCACCGGGACTAGCGGGAGAGGGGAGGGAGACCCAGTACTTC
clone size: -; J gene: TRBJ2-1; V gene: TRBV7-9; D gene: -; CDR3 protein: CSSTITVNNEQFF; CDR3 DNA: TGTTCCAGCACCATTACAGTAAACAATGAGCAGTTCTTC
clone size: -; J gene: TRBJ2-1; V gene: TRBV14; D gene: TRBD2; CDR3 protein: CASSRPITSGGYNEQFF; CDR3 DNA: TGTGCCAGCAGCCGACCCATAACTAGCGGGGGCTACAATGAGCAGTTCTTC
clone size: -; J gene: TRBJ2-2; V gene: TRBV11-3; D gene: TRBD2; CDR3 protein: CASSLGLADTGELFF; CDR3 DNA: TGTGCCAGCAGCTTAGGACTAGCGGACACCGGGGAGCTGTTTTTT
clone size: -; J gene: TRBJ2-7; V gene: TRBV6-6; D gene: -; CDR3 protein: CASSPQTYYEQYF; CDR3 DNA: TGTGCCAGCAGCCCACAGACATACTACGAGCAGTACTTC
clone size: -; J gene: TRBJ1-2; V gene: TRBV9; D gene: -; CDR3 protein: CASSRLAENYGYTF; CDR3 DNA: TGTGCCAGCAGCAGACTTGCTGAAAACTATGGCTACACCTTC
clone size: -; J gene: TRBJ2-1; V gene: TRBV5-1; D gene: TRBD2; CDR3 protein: CASSFGTSGRRYNEQFF; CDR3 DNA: TGCGCCAGCAGCTTCGGGACTAGCGGGAGGCGCTACAATGAGCAGTTCTTC
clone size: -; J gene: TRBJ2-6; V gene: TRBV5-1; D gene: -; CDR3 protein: CASSLAGSGANVLTF; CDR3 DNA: TGCGCCAGCAGCTTGGCCGGCTCTGGGGCCAACGTCCTGACTTTC
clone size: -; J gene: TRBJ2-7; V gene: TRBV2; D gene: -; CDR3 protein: CASEGWLGTSGEQYF; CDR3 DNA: TGTGCCAGCGAGGGATGGCTTGGGACTTCAGGAGAGCAGTACTTC
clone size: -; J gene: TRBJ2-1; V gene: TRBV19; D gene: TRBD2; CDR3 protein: CASRYGRVKDEQFF; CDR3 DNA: TGTGCCAGTAGGTACGGGAGGGTTAAAGATGAGCAGTTCTTC
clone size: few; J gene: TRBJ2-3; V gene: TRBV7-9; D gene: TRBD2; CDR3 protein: CSSSSTTSASTQYF; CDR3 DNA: TGTTCCAGCAGCTCGACCACTAGCGCGTCTACGCAGTATTTT
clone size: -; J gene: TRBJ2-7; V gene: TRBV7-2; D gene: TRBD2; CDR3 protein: CASSFAPGLAGNEQYF; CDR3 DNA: TGTGCCAGCAGCTTCGCGCCGGGACTAGCGGGAAACGAGCAGTACTTC
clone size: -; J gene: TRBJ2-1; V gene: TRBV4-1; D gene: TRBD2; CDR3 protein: CASSQETSGRASGATGEQFF; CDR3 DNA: TGCGCCAGCAGCCAGGAAACTAGCGGGAGGGCTTCAGGTGCGACGGGTGAGCAGTTCTTC
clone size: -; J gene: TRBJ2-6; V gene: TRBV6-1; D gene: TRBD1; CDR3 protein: CASSAQGADGANGLTF; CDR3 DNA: TGTGCCAGCAGTGCCCAGGGGGCGGATGGGGCCAACGGCCTGACTTTC
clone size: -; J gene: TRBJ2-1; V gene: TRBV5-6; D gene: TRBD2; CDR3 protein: CASSTPSGTYNEQFF; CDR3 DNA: TGTGCCAGCAGCACCCCTAGCGGGACCTACAATGAGCAGTTCTTC
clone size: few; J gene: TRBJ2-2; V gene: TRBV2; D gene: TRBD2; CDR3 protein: CASSPRTSPNTGELFF; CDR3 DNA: TGTGCCAGCAGCCCAAGGACTAGCCCCAACACCGGGGAGCTGTTTTTT
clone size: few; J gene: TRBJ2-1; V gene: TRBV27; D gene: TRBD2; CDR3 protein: CASSPRTSGSPIAQFF; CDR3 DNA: TGTGCCAGCAGTCCGCGGACTAGCGGGAGCCCAATTGCGCAGTTCTTC
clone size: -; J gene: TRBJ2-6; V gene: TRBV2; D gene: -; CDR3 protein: CASSEYGGGANVLTF; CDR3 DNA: TGTGCCAGCAGTGAATACGGTGGTGGGGCCAACGTCCTGACTTTC
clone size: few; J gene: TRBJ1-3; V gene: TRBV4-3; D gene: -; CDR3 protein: CASSQEIGDTIYF; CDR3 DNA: TGCGCCAGCAGCCAAGAGATAGGGGACACCATATATTTT
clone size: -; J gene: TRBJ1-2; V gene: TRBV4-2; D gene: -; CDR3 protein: CASSQDLGGIGGYTF; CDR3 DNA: TGTGCCAGCAGCCAAGATCTCGGGGGAATAGGAGGCTACACCTTC
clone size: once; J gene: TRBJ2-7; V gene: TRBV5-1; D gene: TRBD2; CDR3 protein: CASKSGTEALEQYF; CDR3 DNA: TGCGCCAGCAAGAGCGGGACGGAGGCACTCGAGCAGTACTTC
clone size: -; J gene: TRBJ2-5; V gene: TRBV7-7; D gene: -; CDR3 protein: CASSPEPGILETQYF; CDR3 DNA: TGTGCCAGCAGCCCAGAACCAGGGATTCTTGAGACCCAGTACTTC
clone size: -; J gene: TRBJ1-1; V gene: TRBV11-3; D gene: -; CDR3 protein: CASSLSPTEAFF; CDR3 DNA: TGTGCCAGCAGCTTATCCCCTACTGAAGCTTTCTTT
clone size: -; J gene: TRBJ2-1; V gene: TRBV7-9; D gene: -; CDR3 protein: CASSLSGGAKEQFF; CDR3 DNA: TGTGCCAGCAGCTTAAGTGGCGGGGCGAAAGAGCAGTTCTTC
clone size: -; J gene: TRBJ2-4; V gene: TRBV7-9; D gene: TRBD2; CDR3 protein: CASSPHTTTSRDIQYF; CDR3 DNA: TGTGCCAGCAGCCCACATACCACGACTAGCCGGGACATTCAGTACTTC
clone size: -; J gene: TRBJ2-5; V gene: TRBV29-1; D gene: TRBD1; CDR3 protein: CSVERDRVETQYF; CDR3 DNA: TGCAGCGTTGAAAGGGACAGGGTTGAGACCCAGTACTTC
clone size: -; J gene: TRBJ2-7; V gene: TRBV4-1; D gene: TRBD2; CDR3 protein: CASSQPSRRGEQYF; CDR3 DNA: TGCGCCAGCAGCCAACCCTCCCGGCGGGGGGAGCAGTACTTC